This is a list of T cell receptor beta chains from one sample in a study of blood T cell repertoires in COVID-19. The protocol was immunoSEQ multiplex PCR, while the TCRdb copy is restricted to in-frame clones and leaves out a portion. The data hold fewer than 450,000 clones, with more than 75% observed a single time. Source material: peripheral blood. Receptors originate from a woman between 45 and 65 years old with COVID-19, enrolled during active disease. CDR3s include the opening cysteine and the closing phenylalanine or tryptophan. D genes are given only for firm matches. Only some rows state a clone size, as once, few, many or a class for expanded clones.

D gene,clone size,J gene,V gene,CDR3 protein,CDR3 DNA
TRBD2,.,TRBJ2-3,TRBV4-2,CASSQDGGGGLAVSTDTQYF,TGTGCCAGCAGCCAAGATGGGGGGGGTGGACTAGCGGTTAGCACAGATACGCAGTATTTT
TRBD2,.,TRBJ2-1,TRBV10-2,CASTLAGGTPNEQFF,TGCGCCAGCACCCTAGCGGGAGGGACCCCCAATGAGCAGTTCTTC
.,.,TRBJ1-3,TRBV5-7,CASSPQRANTIYF,TGTGCCAGCAGCCCCCAGAGAGCGAACACCATATATTTT
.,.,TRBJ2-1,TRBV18,CASSPPGGLAVHEQFF,TGTGCCAGCTCACCACCGGGGGGGCTAGCGGTCCATGAGCAGTTCTTC
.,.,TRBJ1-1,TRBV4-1,CASSQGRGSTNLNTEAFF,TGCGCCAGCAGCCAAGGAAGGGGCAGCACTAACCTGAACACTGAAGCTTTCTTT
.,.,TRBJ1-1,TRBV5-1,CASSLFQQGEGKSTEAFF,TGCGCCAGCAGCTTGTTTCAACAGGGCGAGGGGAAAAGCACTGAAGCTTTCTTT
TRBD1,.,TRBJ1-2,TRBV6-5,CASRTGNLGYTF,TGTGCCAGCAGGACAGGGAATCTTGGCTACACCTTC
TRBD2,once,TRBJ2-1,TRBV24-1,CATSSGLAGYNEQFF,TGTGCCACGTCCTCGGGACTAGCGGGGTACAATGAGCAGTTCTTC
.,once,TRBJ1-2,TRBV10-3,CAISEPVTAGYGYTF,TGTGCCATCAGTGAGCCGGTAACAGCAGGGTATGGCTACACCTTC
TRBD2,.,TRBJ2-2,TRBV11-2,CASSSVGSGRLPNTGELFF,TGTGCCAGCAGCTCCGTCGGTAGCGGGAGACTCCCGAACACCGGGGAGCTGTTTTTT
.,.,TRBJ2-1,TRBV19,CASSTTDTYNEQFF,TGTGCCAGTAGTACCACCGACACTTACAATGAGCAGTTCTTC
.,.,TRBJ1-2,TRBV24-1,CATSDPGDNYGYTF,TGTGCCACCAGTGACCCGGGAGACAACTATGGCTACACCTTC
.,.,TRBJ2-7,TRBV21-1,CASSSRLGTSANYEQYF,TGTGCCAGCAGCTCTCGCCTCGGGACTAGTGCGAACTACGAGCAGTACTTC
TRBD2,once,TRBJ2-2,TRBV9,CASSALGSGINTGELFF,TGTGCCAGCAGCGCCCTTGGGAGCGGGATTAATACCGGGGAGCTGTTTTTT
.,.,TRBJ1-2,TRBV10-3,CAISEAGIYGYTF,TGTGCCATCAGTGAGGCAGGGATCTATGGCTACACCTTC
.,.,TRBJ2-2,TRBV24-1,CATSDLGAGTGELFF,TGTGCCACCAGTGACTTGGGAGCGGGCACCGGGGAGCTGTTTTTT
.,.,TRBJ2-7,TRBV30,CAWSVPGKQYF,TGTGCCTGGAGTGTACCGGGGAAGCAGTACTTC
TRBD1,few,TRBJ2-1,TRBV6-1,CASSEGKGAHHEQFF,TGTGCCAGCAGTGAAGGAAAGGGGGCGCACCATGAGCAGTTCTTC
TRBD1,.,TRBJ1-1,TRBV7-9,CASSSNRGGWNTEAFF,TGTGCCAGCAGCTCCAACAGGGGGGGGTGGAACACTGAAGCTTTCTTT